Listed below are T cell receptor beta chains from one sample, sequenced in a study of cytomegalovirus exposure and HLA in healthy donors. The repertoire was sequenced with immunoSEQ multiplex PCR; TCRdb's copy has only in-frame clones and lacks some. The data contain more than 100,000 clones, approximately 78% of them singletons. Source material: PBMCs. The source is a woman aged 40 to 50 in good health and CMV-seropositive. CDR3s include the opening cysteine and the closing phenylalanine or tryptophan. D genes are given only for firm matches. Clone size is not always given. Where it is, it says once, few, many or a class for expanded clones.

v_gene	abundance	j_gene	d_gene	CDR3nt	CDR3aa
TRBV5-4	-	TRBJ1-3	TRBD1	TGTGCCAGCAGCGGAGGGACAGACTCCAAGAGATGGGGAAACACCATATATTTT	CASSGGTDSKRWGNTIYF
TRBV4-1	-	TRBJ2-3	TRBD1	TGCGCCAACAGCCAAACTAGGTTGACAGGGAAGGGGACAGATACGCAGTATTTT	CANSQTRLTGKGTDTQYF
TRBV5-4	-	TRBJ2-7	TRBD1	TGTGCCAGCAGCCGACTAAGGACAGGGGGCAATGAGCAGTACTTC	CASSRLRTGGNEQYF
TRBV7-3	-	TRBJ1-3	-	TGTGCCAGCGGAGCGGGACAACCTGGAAACATCATATATTTT	CASGAGQPGNIIYF
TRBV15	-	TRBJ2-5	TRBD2	TGTGCCACCAGCGGCAAACTAGCGGGGGAGGAGACCCAGTACTTC	CATSGKLAGEETQYF
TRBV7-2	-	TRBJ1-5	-	TGTGCCAGCAGCTTACAATCAGGGGTCAATCAGCCCCAGCATTTT	CASSLQSGVNQPQHF
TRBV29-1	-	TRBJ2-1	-	TGCAGCGTTGAAGGGTATCCGGGGACCTACAATGAGCAGTTCTTC	CSVEGYPGTYNEQFF
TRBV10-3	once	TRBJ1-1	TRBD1	TGTGCCATCCGGGACAGGGATGGCACTGAAGCTTTCTTT	CAIRDRDGTEAFF
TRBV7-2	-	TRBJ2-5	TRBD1	TGTGCCAGCAGCATCGGGACAGGGCAAGAGACCCAGTACTTC	CASSIGTGQETQYF
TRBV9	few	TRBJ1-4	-	TGTGCCAGCAGCGTACAGGGTACTAATGAAAAACTGTTTTTT	CASSVQGTNEKLFF
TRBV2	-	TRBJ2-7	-	TGTGCCAGCAGAATGACGTTGACACCCGCCTACGAGCAGTACTTC	CASRMTLTPAYEQYF
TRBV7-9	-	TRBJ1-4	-	TGTGCCAGCTGTCGGGGTAATAATGAAAAACTGTTTTTT	CASCRGNNEKLFF
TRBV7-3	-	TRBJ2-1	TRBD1	TGTGCCAGCAGCCCCCAAGGACAGGGGTGGTTCTTC	CASSPQGQGWFF
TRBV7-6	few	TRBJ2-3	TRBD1	TGTGCCAGCAGCCTGCCGGGACAGGGTACAGATACGCAGTATTTT	CASSLPGQGTDTQYF
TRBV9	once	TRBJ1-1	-	TGTGCCAGCAGCCCAGGAATGGACACTGAAGCTTTCTTT	CASSPGMDTEAFF
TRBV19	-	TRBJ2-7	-	TGTGCCAGTGGTCCTACAGGGTACTACGAGCAGTACTTC	CASGPTGYYEQYF
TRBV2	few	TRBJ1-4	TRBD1	TGTGCCAGCAGAAAACAGGGGTCAACTAATGAAAAACTGTTTTTT	CASRKQGSTNEKLFF
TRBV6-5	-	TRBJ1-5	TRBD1	TGTGCCAGCAGACAGGGGGGTAATCAGCCCCAGCATTTT	CASRQGGNQPQHF
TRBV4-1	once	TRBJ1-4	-	TGCGCCAGCAGCCAGGGGTTTGGGCAGGGTGGGGAAAAACTGTTTTTT	CASSQGFGQGGEKLFF
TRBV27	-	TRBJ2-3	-	TGTGCCAGCAGTGGGGGGGGCCTCTATTCAGATACGCAGTATTTT	CASSGGGLYSDTQYF
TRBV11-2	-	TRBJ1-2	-	TGTGCCAGCAGCTTAGCAGGGATTAAGGATGGCTACACCTTC	CASSLAGIKDGYTF
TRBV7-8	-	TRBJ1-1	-	TGTGCCAGCAGCTCTAGGATCACTGAAGCTTTCTTT	CASSSRITEAFF
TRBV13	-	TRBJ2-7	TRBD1	TGTGCCAGCAGCCCCGCAGGGGGTTCCTACGAGCAGTACTTC	CASSPAGGSYEQYF
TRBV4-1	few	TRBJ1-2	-	TGCGCCAGCAGCCAAGACCGGGGGGGCCAATATGGCTACACCTTC	CASSQDRGGQYGYTF
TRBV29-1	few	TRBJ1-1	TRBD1	TGCAGCGTGGACCGACAGGGGAGGTCTGAAGCTTTCTTT	CSVDRQGRSEAFF
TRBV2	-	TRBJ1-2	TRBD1	TGTGCCAGCATCGGGACAGGACTATATGGCTACACCTTC	CASIGTGLYGYTF
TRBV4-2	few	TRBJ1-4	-	TGTGCCAGCAGCGTCCAACGGGGCGATACAGGGTCGGCAACTAATGAAAAACTGTTTTTT	CASSVQRGDTGSATNEKLFF
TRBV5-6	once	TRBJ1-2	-	TGTGCCAGCAGCTGGGGGCAGGGGAACTATGGCTACACCTTC	CASSWGQGNYGYTF
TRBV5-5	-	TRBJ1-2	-	TGTGCCAGCAGCTTGAACAGGATGGTCGGCTACACCTTC	CASSLNRMVGYTF
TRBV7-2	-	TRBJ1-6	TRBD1	TGTGCCAGCAGCTTAGCCGGGGCAGGGGGTTCACCCCTCCACTTT	CASSLAGAGGSPLHF
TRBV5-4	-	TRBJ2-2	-	TGTGCCAGCAGCTTGTCACAGGGGAGGTACACCGGGGAGCTGTTTTTT	CASSLSQGRYTGELFF
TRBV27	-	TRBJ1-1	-	TGTGCCAGCAGTCTCTATAAAGCGAACACTGAAGCTTTCTTT	CASSLYKANTEAFF
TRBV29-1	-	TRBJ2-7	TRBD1	TGCAGCGTACAGGGGCCGGGCGACGAGCAGTACTTC	CSVQGPGDEQYF
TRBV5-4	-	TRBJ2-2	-	TGTGCCAGCAGCACCGGACAGCCGAACACCGGGGAGCTGTTTTTT	CASSTGQPNTGELFF
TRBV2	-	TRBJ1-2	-	TGTGCCAGCAGGAGTGAGGCTAACTATGGCTACACCTTC	CASRSEANYGYTF
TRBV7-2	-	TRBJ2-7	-	TGTGCCAGCAGCTTACGCGGCCCTTCCTACGAGCAGTACTTC	CASSLRGPSYEQYF
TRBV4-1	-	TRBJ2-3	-	TGCGCCAGCAGCCAAGGTGCGGGGTGGGTCGCGACAGATACGCAGTATTTT	CASSQGAGWVATDTQYF
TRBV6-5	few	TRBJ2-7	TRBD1	TGTGCCAGCAGGATAACAGGGGGGTCCTACGAGCAGTACTTC	CASRITGGSYEQYF
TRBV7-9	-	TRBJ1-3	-	TGTGCCAGCAGCTCGGTAACAGGGAGCTCTGGAAACACCATATATTTT	CASSSVTGSSGNTIYF
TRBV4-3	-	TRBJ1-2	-	TGCGCCAGCAGCCAAGAGACAAGCCCCTATGGCTACACCTTC	CASSQETSPYGYTF
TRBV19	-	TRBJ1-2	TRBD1	TGTGCCAGTAGTCGGGACAGCCGAGTCTATGGCTACACCTTC	CASSRDSRVYGYTF
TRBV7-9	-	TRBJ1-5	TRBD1	TGTGCCAGCAGCTTCGGGACAGGGCATCAGCCCCAGCATTTT	CASSFGTGHQPQHF
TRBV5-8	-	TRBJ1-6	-	TGTGCCAGCCGGGGAGGGCTATATAATTCACCCCTCCACTTT	CASRGGLYNSPLHF
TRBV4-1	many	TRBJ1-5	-	TGCGCCAGCAGCCAAGATGGGGGGATAGGCAATCAGCCCCAGCATTTT	CASSQDGGIGNQPQHF
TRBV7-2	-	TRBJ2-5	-	TGTGCCAGCAGCTCAGAAGGGGCTCGAGAGACCCAGTACTTC	CASSSEGARETQYF
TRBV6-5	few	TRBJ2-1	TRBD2	TGTGCCAGCATTCCGACTAGCGGGGGGTACAATGAGCAGTTCTTC	CASIPTSGGYNEQFF
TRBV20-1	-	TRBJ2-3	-	TGCAGTGCTAGTAAAGATACGCAGTATTTT	CSASKDTQYF
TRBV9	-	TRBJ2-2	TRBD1	TGTGCCAGCAGCACCCACAGGGGGCGGGACACCGGGGAGCTGTTTTTT	CASSTHRGRDTGELFF
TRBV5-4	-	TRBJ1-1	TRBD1	TGTGCCAGCAGCTTTCGACAGGGGGTGAACACTGAAGCTTTCTTT	CASSFRQGVNTEAFF
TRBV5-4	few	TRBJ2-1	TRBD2	TGTGCCAGCAGCTCGGGACTAGCGGGGGGGGTAGGTGAGCAGTTCTTC	CASSSGLAGGVGEQFF
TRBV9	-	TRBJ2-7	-	TGTGCCAGCAGCAAAGGGGGCGGGGCAGGGGAGCAGTACTTC	CASSKGGGAGEQYF
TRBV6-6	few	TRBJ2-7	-	TGTGCCAGCACCGAGCAGGGCTACGAGCAGTACTTC	CASTEQGYEQYF
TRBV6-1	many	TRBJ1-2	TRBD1	TGTGCCAGCAGTGAACAGACAGGGTGGGATAACTATGGCTACACCTTC	CASSEQTGWDNYGYTF